This passage covers 7 T cell receptor beta chains from one sample sequenced in a study of long-term antiretroviral therapy in people with HIV. The assay, immunoSEQ v3.0, was run at survey level. Libraries were prepared by immunoSEQ multiplex PCR; TCRdb keeps only in-frame clonotypes and omits some of them. The sample shows 30,000 to 40,000 clones, 70% to 80% of them seen only once. The sequenced sample was unsorted PBMCs, obtained 1.9 years after starting antiretroviral therapy. The receptors were gathered from a man between 18 and 29 years old with HIV.

This clone showed up just once. The CDR3 DNA reads as TGTGCCAGCAGCGCCAACCCCAACACCGGGGAGCTGTTTTTT. Translating gives CASSANPNTGELFF. This chain uses TRBV9 with TRBJ2-2; D gene unclear. The germline V and J ends were trimmed by 3 bases and 2 bases, with 8 bases remaining between them. Germline CDR1 is SGDLS and CDR2 is YYNGEE. This CDR3 has 14 amino acids.

On this clone: A much larger clone differs from this one at a single base, so this may be a read error. The genes are TRBV6-1 and TRBJ2-5, with D tentatively TRBD2 (5 bases). The CDR3 loop spans 12 amino acids. Trimming took off 6 bases at V and 5 bases at J, with 10 bases between the two ends. From germline, CDR1 is MNHNS and CDR2 SASEGT. The CDR3 region is CASRTTGETQYF. Written as DNA, the CDR3 is TGTGCCAGCAGGACGACGGGGGAGACCCAGTACTTC.

The rearrangement links TRBV7-9 to TRBJ2-2; perhaps TRBD1 as D (6 bases). Germline V gene sequence: CDR1 SEHNR, CDR2 FQNEAQ (reference sequence). The CDR3 extends over 14 amino acids. The V end lost 5 bases, the J end lost 8 bases, and 15 bases lay between the germline ends. CDR3 in DNA: TGTGCCAGCAGCCTACAGGGCTCCGAAGGGGAGCTGTTTTTT. Encoded protein: CASSLQGSEGELFF.

Concerning this clone itself: Other nucleotide sequences from this sample produce the same CDR3. The chain couples TRBV5-1 to TRBJ2-7, with a tentative D call TRBD1 (5 bases). The CDR3 length is 15 residues. Germline assignment: CDR1 SGHRS and CDR2 YFSETQ. In nucleotides, the CDR3 is TGCGCCAGCAGCTTGACAGGCGAATCAATCCACGAGCAATACGTC. This sequence encodes CASSLTGESIHEQYV.

In its sample, this clone was seen a few times. The V gene is TRBV6-4, the J gene TRBJ2-2, with D possibly being TRBD1 (6 bases). Germline CDR1 MRHNA, CDR2 SNTAGT. Trimming pared 3 bases from V and 4 bases from J, leaving 12 bases between. The length of the CDR3 is 15 residues. The CDR3 reads CASSEDAGVTGELFF. As DNA, the CDR3 is TGTGCCAGCAGTGAAGACGCAGGGGTCACCGGGGAGCTGTTTTTT.

The chain couples TRBV11-3 to TRBJ2-3, with D possibly matching TRBD2 (6 bases). Trimming took off 3 bases at V and 6 bases at J, with 10 bases between the two ends. The germline V gene has CDR1 SGHNT and CDR2 YENEEA. The CDR3 runs to 13 residues. CDR3 DNA sequence: TGTGCCAGCAGCTTCCCTGGGGGGGATACGCAGTATTTT. This translates into CASSFPGGDTQYF.

The rearrangement links TRBV5-4 to TRBJ2-1; tentative D call: TRBD1 (6 bases). The CDR3 consists of 13 residues. V lost 2 bases and J 4 bases, leaving 7 bases between the germline ends. CDR1 is SGHNT, CDR2 YYREEE, per germline (reference sequence). The DNA for the CDR3 is TGTGCCAGCAGCTTAGGGGGTTACAATGAGCAGTTCTTC. It specifies CASSLGGYNEQFF.